The 30 T cell receptor beta chains in this list originate from one sample, sequenced in a study of shared clonotypes between healthy human individuals. The assay was immunoSEQ multiplex PCR, and TCRdb's table has in-frame clones only and misses some. Counted here are hundreds of thousands of clones, less than 85% occurring once; the ten biggest clones make up 1.5% to 2%. Specimen: memory CD4+ T cells sorted from blood. Subset noted: CD45RA-negative fraction. Receptors were obtained from a young woman in good health.

This clone occurred a few times. Within the sample, other DNA sequences also encode this same CDR3. CDR3 in amino acids: CASSLSSGNYNEQFF. CDR3 nucleotides: TGCGCCAGCAGCTTAAGCAGCGGTAACTACAATGAGCAGTTCTTC. V gene TRBV5-1 combines with J gene TRBJ2-1, with TRBD2 as a possible D gene (5 bases). The V end was cut by 2 bases, the J end by 3 bases, with 12 bases between. In germline, CDR1 is SGHRS, CDR2 YFSETQ. There are 15 residues in the CDR3.

The gene calls are TRBV27 and TRBJ2-6, with 7 nucleotides matching TRBD1. The CDR3 contains 13 residues. Germline CDR1 MNHEY, CDR2 SMNVEV (reference sequence). V shed 6 bases and J 12 bases; nucleotides not matched to a gene: 8. The CDR3 DNA follows: TGTGCCAGCAGCTCCGGGACAGCACCCGTCCTGACTTTC. Translated, it gives CASSSGTAPVLTF.

Details on this clone: The identical CDR3 is also encoded by other nucleotide sequences in the sample. The chain is built from TRBV5-6 and TRBJ1-2; the match to TRBD1 covers 9 bases. V trimming: 1 base; J trimming: 4 bases; junction bases outside the gene matches: 5. The length of the CDR3 is 15 residues. From germline, CDR1 is SGHDT and CDR2 YYEEEE. The CDR3: CASSLNRGLGYGYTF. DNA of the CDR3: TGTGCCAGCAGCTTGAACAGGGGGCTTGGCTATGGCTACACCTTC.

The V gene is TRBV28, the J gene TRBJ1-5, with 7 bases that match TRBD1. J lost 11 bases, V lost 6 bases, and 13 bases had no gene match. This CDR3 spans 14 amino acids. The V gene's germline CDR1 is MDHEN and CDR2 SYDVKM. CDR3 region: CASSKGGGRKAQHF. DNA of the CDR3: TGTGCCAGCAGCAAGGGAGGGGGCCGTAAGGCCCAGCATTTT.

The chain uses TRBV2 and TRBJ1-1, with D possibly being TRBD1 (5 bases). The V end lost 6 bases, the J end lost 5 bases, and 13 bases lay between the germline ends. Germline V gives CDR1 SNHLY, CDR2 FYNNEI. The CDR3 has 13 residues. As DNA, the CDR3 is TGTGCCAGCAGCGGGAGCGAGGGGACTGAAGCTTTCTTT. Its translation: CASSGSEGTEAFF.

Here the CDR3 DNA reads TGTGCCAGCTCACCAGACGAAGGGACTCCGCCGTACTTC. It is translated as CASSPDEGTPPYF. The V call is TRBV18, the J call TRBJ2-7, with D tentatively TRBD2 (6 bases). CDR1 KGHSH and CDR2 LQKENI come from the germline V gene. Trimming removed 2 bases at V and 12 bases at J, with 17 bases between. CDR3 length: 13 amino acids.

The chain recombines TRBV5-6 with TRBJ2-1; the D gene is possibly TRBD1 (6 bases). V lost 3 bases and J lost 0, with 19 bases in between. This CDR3 has 18 residues. Germline lookup yields CDR1 SGHDT and CDR2 YYEEEE. The CDR3 reads CASSSERGSYSSYNEQFF. The CDR3, as DNA: TGTGCCAGCAGCTCGGAAAGGGGGAGTTATAGCTCCTACAATGAGCAGTTCTTC. Combining the CDR3 with reference TRBV5-6 and TRBJ2-1 gives the whole variable domain DAGVTQSPTHLIKTRGQQVTLRCSPKSGHDTVSWYQQALGQGPQFIFQYYEEEERQRGNFPDRFSGHQFPNYSSELNVNALLLGDSALYLCASSSERGSYSSYNEQFFGPGTRLTVL.

This clone is a singleton in its sample. The chain has TRBV4-1 and TRBJ2-3; no firm D call. Germline V lookup: CDR1 MGHRA, CDR2 YSYEKL. The V end was cut by 1 base, the J end by 4 bases, with 12 bases between. This CDR3 comprises 15 residues. CDR3 sequence reads: CASSQALKDADTQYF. The CDR3 DNA reads as TGCGCCAGCAGCCAAGCCCTAAAAGACGCAGATACGCAGTATTTT.

This clone was seen ten or more times. V usage is TRBV2 and J usage is TRBJ1-1, with D unclear. Per germline, CDR1 SNHLY and CDR2 FYNNEI. Trimming removed 7 bases from V and 1 base from J, with 13 bases in between. The CDR3 covers 14 residues. The CDR3 DNA reads TGTGCCAGCATCCTGAGGGCAGGGAACACTGAAGCTTTCTTT. It specifies CASILRAGNTEAFF.

Here the CDR3 reads CASSDLAGKDEQFF. CDR3 DNA: TGTGCCAGCAGCGACCTAGCGGGAAAGGATGAGCAGTTCTTC. This sequence joins TRBV9 and TRBJ2-1; TRBD2 matches at 9 bases. Looked up from germline, CDR1 is SGDLS and CDR2 is YYNGEE. CDR3 length equals 14 residues. The V segment lost 3 bases and the J segment 8 bases; nucleotides outside the gene matches: 6.

This chain uses TRBV7-9 with TRBJ1-3, with D uncertain. V gave up 5 bases and J gave up 2 bases, with 22 bases separating them. Germline CDR1 SEHNR, CDR2 FQNEAQ (reference sequence). The CDR3 length is 18 residues. The CDR3 coding sequence is TGTGCCAGCAGCCCAGCCGGTCGATTGAGGGTTACTGGAAACACCATATATTTT. Amino acids: CASSPAGRLRVTGNTIYF.

Points on this clone: The conserved phenylalanine or tryptophan normally closing the CDR3 is absent here, so this likely arose from a read error. No DNA is shown, since the ends of the CDR3 on it are uncertain; the CDR3 is the one TCRdb lists. V usage is TRBV5-1 and J usage is TRBJ2-7; TRBD1 reflects the table's D call only, with no check against the DNA. The CDR3 has 10 amino acids, counting both end residues. Looked up from germline, CDR1 is SGHRS and CDR2 is YFSETQ. The CDR3 protein is CASSQDRGHI.

The chain recombines TRBV11-3 with TRBJ2-1; a weak D match, TRBD2 (6 bases). V was pared by 5 bases and J by 5 bases, with 16 bases between. This CDR3 is built from 15 residues. Germline lookup yields CDR1 SGHNT and CDR2 YENEEA. The CDR3 coding sequence is TGTGCCAGCAGCCACGGGGGTAGCCAAAACAATGAGCAGTTCTTC. It encodes CASSHGGSQNNEQFF.

The J gene is TRBJ1-1, the V gene TRBV19; unclear D gene. There are 14 residues in the CDR3. Germline CDR1 and CDR2: LNHDA and SQIVND (reference sequence). Between the trimmed V and J ends, which lost 3 bases and 2 bases, there was a span of 10 bases. CDR3 nucleotides: TGTGCCAGTAGTATTCGGACGGAAAACACTGAAGCTTTCTTT. Translated: CASSIRTENTEAFF.

This chain joins TRBV28 and TRBJ2-2; possibly TRBD1 for D (6 bases). Germline lookup yields CDR1 MDHEN and CDR2 SYDVKM. The V gene lost 6 bases and the J gene lost 1 base, with 12 bases spanning the gap. CDR3 length: 15 residues. CDR3 in amino acids: CASSPARGNTGELFF. Written as DNA, the CDR3 is TGTGCCAGCAGCCCGGCCAGGGGGAACACCGGGGAGCTGTTTTTT. Full variable domain (outside the CDR3, taken from reference TRBV28 and TRBJ2-2): DVKVTQSSRYLVKRTGEKVFLECVQDMDHENMFWYRQDPGLGLRLIYFSYDVKMKEKGDIPEGYSVSREKKERFSLILESASTNQTSMYLCASSPARGNTGELFFGEGSRLTVL.

The chain employs TRBV19 and TRBJ2-3, with 7 bases matching TRBD2. In germline, CDR1 is LNHDA, CDR2 SQIVND (reference sequence). Unmatched junction bases numbered 10, after V lost 10 bases and J lost 3 bases. The CDR3 is made up of 14 amino acids. CDR3 amino acids: CATKGRDATDTQYF. The CDR3, as DNA: TGTGCCACCAAAGGGAGGGACGCGACAGATACGCAGTATTTT.

This clone has only a few counts. The chain combines TRBV27 with TRBJ1-4; a weak D match, TRBD1 (5 bases). V shed 7 bases and J shed 4 bases, with 16 bases lying between them. The CDR3 loop spans 15 amino acids. CDR1 and CDR2 from the germline V gene are MNHEY and SMNVEV (reference sequence). This CDR3 is CASTSAGLLNEKLFF. In nucleotides, the CDR3 is TGTGCCAGCACTTCCGCGGGACTCCTTAATGAAAAACTGTTTTTT.

This clone was observed once. This sequence joins TRBV7-2 and TRBJ2-7, with D uncertain. CDR1 SGHTA and CDR2 FQGNSA come from the germline V gene. This CDR3 is 16 amino acids long. Deletions cut 5 bases from V and 3 bases from J, with 20 bases between. CDR3: CASSPLSFGPLYEQYF. Here the CDR3 DNA reads TGTGCCAGCAGCCCCCTTAGTTTTGGGCCCCTCTACGAGCAGTACTTC. The whole variable domain, remainder taken from reference TRBV7-2 and TRBJ2-7, is GAGVSQSPSNKVTEKGKDVELRCDPISGHTALYWYRQSLGQGLEFLIYFQGNSAPDKSGLPSDRFSAERTGGSVSTLTIQRTQQEDSAVYLCASSPLSFGPLYEQYFGPGTRLTVT.

CDR3 region: CARRGHLNTEAFF. The DNA for the CDR3 is TGTGCCAGAAGGGGACACCTCAACACTGAAGCTTTCTTT. The chain links TRBV6-1 to TRBJ1-1, with D maybe TRBD1 (6 bases). Germline V gene lookup returns CDR1 MNHNS and CDR2 SASEGT. Deletions cut 9 bases from V and 2 bases from J, with 13 bases between. The CDR3 is 13 residues long.

This chain links TRBV5-1 with TRBJ2-3; D possibly corresponds to TRBD1 (5 bases). The V end lost 0 bases, the J end lost 0 bases, and 8 bases lay between the germline ends. Germline CDR1 and CDR2: SGHRS and YFSETQ. This CDR3 region has 15 residues. The CDR3 DNA reads as TGCGCCAGCAGCTTGGGGACACATAGCACAGATACGCAGTATTTT. Protein sequence: CASSLGTHSTDTQYF.

This rearrangement joins TRBV28 to TRBJ2-1; D is undetermined. V lost 4 bases to trimming and J lost 8 bases, with 9 bases between them. In germline, CDR1 is MDHEN, CDR2 SYDVKM. The CDR3 runs to 12 residues. DNA of the CDR3: TGTGCCAGCAGTTCCACAGAGTATGAGCAGTTCTTC. Translation gives CASSSTEYEQFF.

The chain has TRBV6-6 and TRBJ2-7; a possible D gene is TRBD1 (6 bases). The CDR3 spans 11 residues. The V gene lost 6 bases and the J gene lost 6 bases, with 9 bases spanning the gap. Germline CDR1 is MNHNY and CDR2 is SVGAGI (reference sequence). In DNA form, the CDR3 reads TGTGCCAGCAGAATGGGGGCCGAGCAGTACTTC. It translates to CASRMGAEQYF.

The chain uses TRBV5-4 and TRBJ2-7; 7 nucleotides align to TRBD2. The germline gives CDR1 SGHNT, CDR2 YYREEE (reference sequence). The CDR3 is 14 residues long. V lost 1 base and J lost 5; bases outside the gene matches: 6. The chain's CDR3 is CASSLMSREHEQYF. Here the CDR3 DNA reads TGTGCCAGCAGCTTGATGTCGCGGGAGCACGAGCAGTACTTC. The full variable domain, with the rest looked up from reference TRBV5-4 and TRBJ2-7, is ETGVTQSPTHLIKTRGQQVTLRCSSQSGHNTVSWYQQALGQGPQFIFQYYREEENGRGNFPPRFSGLQFPNYSSELNVNALELDDSALYLCASSLMSREHEQYFGPGTRLTVT.

This clone appeared a few times. This chain uses TRBV4-1 with TRBJ2-2; TRBD2 agrees at 10 bases. The CDR3 is 16 residues long. Germline V lookup: CDR1 MGHRA, CDR2 YSYEKL. Germline trimming cut 6 bases from V and 2 bases from J; bases unmatched to any gene: 6. The CDR3 region is CASRRTSGINTGELFF. The CDR3 DNA sequence: TGCGCCAGCAGACGCACTAGCGGGATTAACACCGGGGAGCTGTTTTTT.

The chain recombines TRBV7-9 with TRBJ1-2; 9 bases align to TRBD1. Germline V gives CDR1 SEHNR, CDR2 FQNEAQ (reference sequence). The CDR3 sequence is 16 residues long. The trim removed 4 bases at V and 5 bases at J, leaving 11 bases unmatched. The CDR3 nucleotides read TGTGCCAGCAGCTCCCAACAGGGGGCTATAACTTATGGCTACACCTTC. Protein sequence: CASSSQQGAITYGYTF.

Of note for this clone: This may stem from a read error, because a much larger clone lies one nucleotide away. This sequence joins TRBV5-6 and TRBJ1-5, with D possibly matching TRBD1 (5 bases). CDR1 and CDR2 from the germline V gene are SGHDT and YYEEEE. Trimming took off 1 base at V and 1 base at J, with 6 bases between the two ends. The CDR3 extends over 14 amino acids. The CDR3 region is CASSLHRSNQPQHF. CDR3 in DNA: TGTGCCAGCAGCTTGCACAGGAGCAATCAGCCCCAGCATTTT. Variable domain in full (rest from reference TRBV5-6 and TRBJ1-5): DAGVTQSPTHLIKTRGQQVTLRCSPKSGHDTVSWYQQALGQGPQFIFQYYEEEERQRGNFPDRFSGHQFPNYSSELNVNALLLGDSALYLCASSLHRSNQPQHFGDGTRLSIL.

About this clone: One base separates it from a far larger clone, so it is likely a read error. The J gene is TRBJ1-5, the V gene TRBV4-2; TRBD1 agrees at 9 bases. From germline, CDR1 is LGHNA and CDR2 YNFKEQ. The trim removed 4 bases at V and 5 bases at J, leaving 3 bases unmatched. This CDR3 has 14 amino acids. The CDR3 reads CASSLGDRDQPQHF. The CDR3 DNA reads TGTGCCAGCAGCCTAGGGGACAGGGATCAGCCCCAGCATTTT.

There are many counts of this clone. Other DNA variants within this sample encode the same CDR3. V usage is TRBV7-2 and J usage is TRBJ2-7, with D possibly TRBD1 on 5 matching bases. Trimming pared 3 bases from V and 3 bases from J, leaving 9 bases between. CDR1 and CDR2 (germline): SGHTA, FQGNSA. There are 13 residues in the CDR3. The DNA of the CDR3 is TGTGCCAGCAGCTTGGCAGGGAACTACGAGCAGTACTTC. This codes for CASSLAGNYEQYF. Filled out from reference TRBV7-2 and TRBJ2-7, the complete variable domain reads GAGVSQSPSNKVTEKGKDVELRCDPISGHTALYWYRQSLGQGLEFLIYFQGNSAPDKSGLPSDRFSAERTGGSVSTLTIQRTQQEDSAVYLCASSLAGNYEQYFGPGTRLTVT.

The chain has TRBV29-1 and TRBJ2-5, with D tentatively TRBD1 (6 bases). TRBJ2-7 explains the end of the DNA better; the J call may be wrong. The CDR3 totals 14 residues. Germline CDR1 SQVTM, CDR2 ANQGSEA. The CDR3 coding sequence is TGCAGCGTTGGATCCGGACAGTCTAGAGACGAGCAGTACTTC. Protein product: CSVGSGQSRDEQYF.

This chain uses TRBV6-5 with TRBJ1-2; 12 nucleotides align to TRBD1. The germline V gene has CDR1 MNHEY and CDR2 SVGAGI. The CDR3 totals 14 residues. With 8 bases clipped from V and 8 bases from J, the junction kept 9 bases outside the gene matches. The CDR3 reads CASYRDRGLSGYTF. Here the CDR3 DNA reads TGTGCCAGCTACCGGGACAGGGGGCTTTCGGGCTACACCTTC.